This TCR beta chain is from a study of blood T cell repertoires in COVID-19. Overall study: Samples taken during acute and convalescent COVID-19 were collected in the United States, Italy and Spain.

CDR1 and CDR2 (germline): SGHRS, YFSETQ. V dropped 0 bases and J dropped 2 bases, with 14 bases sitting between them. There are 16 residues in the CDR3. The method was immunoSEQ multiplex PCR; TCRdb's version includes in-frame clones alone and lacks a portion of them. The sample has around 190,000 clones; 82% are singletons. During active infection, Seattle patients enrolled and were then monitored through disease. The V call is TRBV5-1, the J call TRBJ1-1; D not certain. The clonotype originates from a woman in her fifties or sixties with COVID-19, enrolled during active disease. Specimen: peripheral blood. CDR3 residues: CASSLGQVAPNTEAFF. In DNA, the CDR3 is TGCGCCAGCAGCTTGGGGCAGGTTGCTCCTAACACTGAAGCTTTCTTT.